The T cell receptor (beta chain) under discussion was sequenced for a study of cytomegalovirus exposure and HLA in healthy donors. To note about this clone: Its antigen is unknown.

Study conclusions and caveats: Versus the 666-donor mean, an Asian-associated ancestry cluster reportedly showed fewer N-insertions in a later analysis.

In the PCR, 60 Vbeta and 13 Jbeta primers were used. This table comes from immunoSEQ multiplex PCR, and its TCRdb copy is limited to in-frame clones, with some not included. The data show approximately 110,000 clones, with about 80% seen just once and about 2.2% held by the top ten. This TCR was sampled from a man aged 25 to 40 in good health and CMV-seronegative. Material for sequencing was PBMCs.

CDR3 amino acids: CASSEPPGEGSYEQYF. As DNA, the CDR3 is TGTGCCAGCAGTGAACCCCCCGGAGAGGGCTCCTACGAGCAGTACTTC. The chain combines TRBV2 with TRBJ2-7; tentative D call: TRBD2 (5 bases). The CDR3 has 16 residues. Germline CDR1 reads SNHLY; CDR2 reads FYNNEI. V was pared by 2 bases and J by 0 bases, with 14 bases between.